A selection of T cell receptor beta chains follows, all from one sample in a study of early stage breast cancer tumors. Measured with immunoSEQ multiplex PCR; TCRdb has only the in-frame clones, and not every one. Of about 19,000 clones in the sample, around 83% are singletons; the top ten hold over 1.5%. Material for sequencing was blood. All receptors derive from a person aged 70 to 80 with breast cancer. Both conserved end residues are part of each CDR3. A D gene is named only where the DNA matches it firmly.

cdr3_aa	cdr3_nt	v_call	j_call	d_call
CASSYSPGGGNYGYTF	TGTGCCAGCAGTTACTCACCGGGGGGTGGTAACTATGGCTACACCTTC	TRBV6-6	TRBJ1-2	.
CSARGLYGYTF	TGCAGTGCTAGGGGCCTTTATGGCTACACCTTC	TRBV20-1	TRBJ1-2	.
CASSLSGQGARNTEAFF	TGTGCCAGCAGTTTATCGGGGCAGGGGGCTCGGAACACTGAAGCTTTCTTT	TRBV27	TRBJ1-1	TRBD1
CAFSAGYEKTDTQYF	TGTGCCTTTAGCGCCGGGTATGAAAAAACAGATACGCAGTATTTT	TRBV30	TRBJ2-3	.
CASSSMDHRGRELFF	TGTGCCAGCAGCTCTATGGACCACAGGGGCCGGGAGCTGTTTTTT	TRBV11-2	TRBJ2-2	TRBD1
CASSPSASGGSSYNEQFF	TGTGCCAGCAGCCCGTCTGCTAGCGGGGGCAGCTCCTACAATGAGCAGTTCTTC	TRBV9	TRBJ2-1	TRBD2
CASSLATGAYEQYF	TGTGCCAGCAGCTTAGCGACAGGGGCCTACGAGCAGTACTTC	TRBV7-8	TRBJ2-7	TRBD1
CASRISTGTNTEAFF	TGTGCCAGTAGGATCTCGACAGGCACAAACACTGAAGCTTTCTTT	TRBV19	TRBJ1-1	.
CASSRDSYNEQFF	TGTGCCAGCAGTCGGGACAGCTACAATGAGCAGTTCTTC	TRBV6-6	TRBJ2-1	TRBD1
CASSRTGGVTGNTIYF	TGTGCCAGCAGTAGGACAGGGGGAGTGACTGGAAACACCATATATTTT	TRBV5-6	TRBJ1-3	TRBD1
CAISGSGTTATETQYF	TGTGCCATCAGTGGGTCCGGGACTACCGCCACGGAGACCCAGTACTTC	TRBV10-3	TRBJ2-5	TRBD2
CASSLPGQKAFF	TGTGCCAGCAGCTTACCGGGACAGAAAGCTTTCTTT	TRBV5-6	TRBJ1-1	TRBD1
CASSLDRGTEAFF	TGTGCCAGCAGCTTAGACAGGGGCACTGAAGCTTTCTTT	TRBV11-3	TRBJ1-1	.